The following is a T cell receptor (beta chain) sequence with its context. This clonotype came up a few times. Its target antigen remains unknown. Per-base quality was not reported, and no clone a single base away is much larger than it. Donors were 39 systemically healthy Caucasian individuals from Russia aged roughly 6 to 100 years. Each donor gave approximately 9.3 milliliters of peripheral blood, collected into EDTA-treated Vacutainer tubes. PBMCs were isolated by Ficoll-Paque density-gradient centrifugation, with at least 6.5 million obtained per sample. Total RNA was extracted from PBMCs with Trizol reagent, with at least 6 micrograms obtained per sample. The percentages of naive CD45RAhigh/CD27high T cells were determined by flow cytometry on a PBMC aliquot from every donor. Library preparation employed 5' RACE. TCRdb lists the instrument as Illumina HiSeq 2500. A second PCR of roughly 7 to 12 cycles was run with a J-beta primer mix and a sample-barcoded 5' primer. Each TCR beta cDNA molecule received a unique molecular identifier from a template-switch 5' adaptor carrying 12 random nucleotides. Each sample yielded at least 3 million CDR3-containing paired-end reads. All of the RNA was converted into first-strand cDNA using the Mint cDNA synthesis kit, with a TRBC-specific oligonucleotide serving as the primer. After uracil-DNA glycosylase treatment, a first 18-cycle PCR used universal primers M1SS and BC2_uni_R on all cDNA. For the original study's pipeline: For normalization, 1 million high-quality reads were randomly selected from each sample, with every read carrying a distinct molecular identifier. Reads with shared molecular identifiers were discarded instead of being binned into consensus sequences. MiTCR, run with a Q25 quality threshold and the strictest error-elimination algorithm, handled CDR3 identification, clonotype clustering and error correction. A nonparametric unseen species model with Euler transformation was used to estimate lower-bound total TCR beta diversity. TCRdb reran the public reads through fastp at Q25 and MiXCR, keeping productive beta chains. Every entry covers one CDR3 protein and lists the most common genes and DNA from its rows. The V and J calls and clone size are TCRdb's, not the authors'. The sample table lists 850,000 to 1,100,000 distinct CDR3 sequences, less than 45% of them with a count of one. The top ten clonotypes cover about an eighth of the sample.

This entry comes from a study of blood T cells in healthy people across ages (dated by TCRdb to about 2015). Describing the broader study: In model experiments, template switching captured roughly one uniquely barcoded TCR beta cDNA molecule for every two T cells. To track age-related changes in TCR beta repertoire diversity, the study relied on deep sequencing normalized with unique cDNA molecular identifiers. The donors were divided into four age groups: young (average approximately 15 years), middle-aged (approximately 39), aged (62) and long-lived (roughly 82). Donors of different ages were randomly distributed across sequencing lanes to avoid experimental bias. Using the same blood draw, the study looked at two additional independent replicas of 1 million unique cDNA reads for two donors, one aged 18 to 30 and the other aged 80 or older. What the research found in general, with its limitations: Because donor CMV infection status was unknown, age-related changes in expanded clonotypes were potentially confounded. Compared with the aged group, the long-lived group had more naive CD4+ T cells, fewer expanded clones and increased TCR diversity, a pattern suggesting age selection. As age increased, observed TCR beta diversity per million T cells dropped in a roughly linear way, and a significant reduction was already evident by age about 36. Because profiling used bulk unsorted PBMCs, naive and antigen-experienced compartments could not be compared conclusively. There was a strong correlation between observed TCR beta diversity and the percentage of naive T cells measured by flow cytometry. Total diversity estimates from one million sequenced T cells were considered lower bounds and underestimates.

As encoded in the germline V gene (reference sequence), CDR1 is SEHNR while CDR2 is FQNEAQ. The CDR3, cysteine through phenylalanine, is 13 amino acids long. CDR3 DNA only is kept here, 39 bases in frame from base 1. V is shortened by 5 bases, J by 5 bases, and the region joining them spans 13 bases. The receptor was derived from a man aged 18-30 years in good health. The sample comprised blood. This sequence uses TRBV7-9 and TRBJ2-7; the D gene lacks a confident call. The sequenced DNA is TGTGCCAGCAGCCACCAACGGGTCGACGAGCAGTACTTC. Translated, it reads CASSHQRVDEQYF.